This TCR beta chain was found in a study of PD-1 blockade in classical Hodgkin lymphoma. About the study: Nivolumab was given intravenously to patients at 3 mg/kg every 2 weeks.

The table came from immunoSEQ multiplex PCR; TCRdb's copy has only in-frame clones and leaves some out. Counted here are roughly 15,000 clones, 80% to 90% occurring once; the ten biggest clones make up about 17%. Time point defined: cycle 4 day 1 (C4D1), after 6 weeks of nivolumab. Exposure to brentuximab vedotin varied, and each patient had relapsed following autologous stem cell transplantation. Germline CDR1 and CDR2: SEHNR and FQNEAQ (reference sequence). The V and J ends lost 6 bases and 4 bases, in that order; junction bases with no gene match: 17. CDR3 length: 19 amino acids. The V gene is TRBV7-9, the J gene TRBJ2-1; 11 bases are a match to TRBD2. The TCR sequence derives from a human donor with classical Hodgkin lymphoma. The specimen was peripheral blood mononuclear cells (PBMCs), collected before the fourth cycle of nivolumab. CDR3 coding DNA: TGTGCCAGCAGTTTCGAGGTCCTCGTACTAGCGGGGGAGTACAATGAGCAGTTCTTC. Translating gives CASSFEVLVLAGEYNEQFF.